These 14 T cell receptor beta chains were all obtained from the same sample, sequenced in a study of identical twins listed by TCRdb under 2016. The receptor library was made with 5' RACE. The sequencing machine was an Illumina HiSeq 2000. TCRdb reprocessing: public reads trimmed at Q25 with fastp, clones called with MiXCR, in-frame beta chains kept. CDR3 protein duplicates are merged, each entry listing the most common genes and DNA. Within this sample are hundreds of thousands of distinct CDR3 sequences, with approximately 22% of them counted one time only. The leading ten clones occupy 4% to 5.5% of the sample. These data were also reused for a study on T cells expressing NK-cell markers.

What was sequenced was PBMCs. These TCRs come from a woman aged 18-30 years in good health.

This clonotype came up many times. As DNA, the CDR3 is TGCAGTGCCCCGGAGAATGAAAAACTGTTTTTT. Translating it yields CSAPENEKLFF. The rearrangement uses TRBV20-1 and TRBJ1-4; D unclear. The germline CDR1 and CDR2 sequences are DFQATT and SNEGSKA (reference sequence). This CDR3 comprises 11 residues. The V gene lost 6 bases and the J gene lost 5 bases, with 7 bases spanning the gap.

The chain recombines TRBV20-1 with TRBJ1-1; weak D call: TRBD1 (5 bases). Germline-derived CDR1 and CDR2 are DFQATT and SNEGSKA (reference sequence). Trimming took 4 bases from V and 4 from J, leaving 13 bases between them. CDR3 length: 13 amino acids. CDR3 nucleotide sequence: TGCAGTGCTACTTCTGACAGATCCACTGAAGCTTTCTTT. Protein product: CSATSDRSTEAFF.

The rearrangement links TRBV5-4 to TRBJ2-7, with TRBD2 matching 7 bases. The ends lost 2 bases at V and 4 bases at J; junction bases unmatched: 6. CDR3 size: 14 residues. CDR1 is SGHNT and CDR2 is YYREEE in the germline V gene (reference sequence). CDR3 residues: CASSFAGARYEQYF. Written as DNA, the CDR3 is TGTGCCAGCAGCTTTGCGGGAGCTAGGTACGAGCAGTACTTC.

This chain uses TRBV25-1 with TRBJ2-7; no clear D. Germline V gives CDR1 MGHDK, CDR2 SYGVNS. CDR3 length: 13 residues. With 3 bases removed from V and 2 bases from J, the gap between germline ends came to 8 bases. DNA for the CDR3: TGTGCCAGCAGTGACGCGGAAGCCTACGAGCAGTACTTC. Residues: CASSDAEAYEQYF.

The gene calls are TRBV20-1 and TRBJ2-3, with 8 bases matching TRBD2. This CDR3 has 15 amino acids. V lost 1 base and J lost 4; bases outside the gene matches: 7. Per germline, CDR1 DFQATT and CDR2 SNEGSKA (reference sequence). CDR3 nucleotide sequence: TGCAGTGCTAGAGCTTCAGCGGGAGAATCAGATACGCAGTATTTT. Amino acids: CSARASAGESDTQYF.

The genes are TRBV6-2 or TRBV6-3 and TRBJ2-1; perhaps TRBD2 as D (7 bases). The V end lost 7 bases, the J end lost 6 bases, and 13 bases lay between the germline ends. This CDR3 is built from 13 residues. From germline, CDR1 is MNHEY and CDR2 SVGEGT. The CDR3 DNA is TGTGCCAGCATTCACGGGGGGCTCAATGAGCAGTTCTTC. Its protein product is CASIHGGLNEQFF.

CDR3 sequence (DNA): TGTGCCAGCAGCTTATCCGTGGACGGAGAGACCCAGTACTTC. This encodes CASSLSVDGETQYF. This sequence joins TRBV7-2 and TRBJ2-5, with D hard to call. V lost 2 bases and J lost 4, with 11 bases in between. Germline CDR1 SGHTA, CDR2 FQGNSA. The CDR3 consists of 14 residues.

This clonotype was counted a single time. J is TRBJ2-7 and V is TRBV11-2; 12 positions agree with TRBD2. Germline trimming cut 0 bases from V and 2 bases from J; bases unmatched to any gene: 2. Per germline, CDR1 SGHAT and CDR2 FQNNGV. This CDR3 spans 16 amino acids. The CDR3 spells CASSLEASGRAYEQYF. DNA for the CDR3: TGTGCCAGCAGCTTAGAGGCTAGCGGGAGGGCCTACGAGCAGTACTTC.

This sequence joins TRBV20-1 and TRBJ2-5, with unresolved D. Germline V gives CDR1 DFQATT, CDR2 SNEGSKA (reference sequence). This CDR3 has 13 residues. Trimming left V 1 base short and J 3 bases short, with 9 bases between. DNA for the CDR3: TGCAGTGCTAGAGGACACGACAAAGAGACCCAGTACTTC. Its translation: CSARGHDKETQYF.

The rearrangement joins TRBV7-9 to TRBJ2-1; 10 nucleotides align to TRBD1. Germline V gene lookup returns CDR1 SEHNR and CDR2 FQNEAQ (reference sequence). V dropped 6 bases and J dropped 4; count of bases not matched to a gene: 12. This CDR3 is built from 17 residues. The CDR3 sequence: CASSTTGGTSKYNEQFF. The CDR3 coding sequence is TGTGCCAGCAGTACGACAGGGGGCACGTCTAAGTACAATGAGCAGTTCTTC. Variable domain in full (rest from reference TRBV7-9 and TRBJ2-1): DTGVSQNPRHKITKRGQNVTFRCDPISEHNRLYWYRQTLGQGPEFLTYFQNEAQLEKSRLLSDRFSAERPKGSFSTLEIQRTEQGDSAMYLCASSTTGGTSKYNEQFFGPGTRLTVL.

This clonotype turned up a few times. CDR3 residues: CASSQDDRQAGNTEAFF. CDR3 coding DNA: TGTGCCAGCAGCCAAGACGACAGACAGGCCGGGAACACTGAAGCTTTCTTT. This chain uses TRBV14 with TRBJ1-1, with TRBD1 as a possible D gene (6 bases). From germline, CDR1 is SGHDN and CDR2 FVKESK. CDR3 length: 17 amino acids. The ends were cut back, 0 bases at V and 1 base at J, with 15 bases in the middle.

This chain links TRBV2 with TRBJ2-1; TRBD2 is a possible D gene (5 bases). The CDR3 has 15 residues. The germline V gene has CDR1 SNHLY and CDR2 FYNNEI. V dropped 7 bases and J dropped 1 base, with 14 bases sitting between them. The CDR3 sequence: CASNPARESYNEQFF. In nucleotides, the CDR3 is TGTGCCAGCAATCCGGCTAGGGAGTCCTACAATGAGCAGTTCTTC.

This clonotype was counted at least ten times. The V and J genes are TRBV27 and TRBJ1-2; no clear D. The V end was cut by 6 bases, the J end by 2 bases, with 10 bases between. Germline loops: CDR1 MNHEY, CDR2 SMNVEV (reference sequence). The CDR3 consists of 13 residues. The CDR3 DNA sequence: TGTGCCAGCAGCGTGATGGGGAACTATGGCTACACCTTC. This translates into CASSVMGNYGYTF.

The chain employs TRBV29-1 and TRBJ2-7, with 9 positions matching TRBD1. This CDR3 is built from 14 residues. The V gene's germline CDR1 is SQVTM and CDR2 ANQGSEA. Trimming cost V 3 bases and J 5 bases; bases outside gene matches: 8. CDR3 bases: TGCAGCGTTGAGCCCGGACAGGGGAGGGACGAGCAGTACTTC. It specifies CSVEPGQGRDEQYF.